The 10 T cell receptor beta chains reported below all come from one sample, sequenced in a study of blood T cells in healthy people across ages (dated by TCRdb to the mid-2010s). Receptor libraries were prepared by 5' RACE. Sequencing was carried out with an Illumina HiSeq 2500. A second PCR of roughly 6 to 12 cycles was performed with a sample-barcoded 5' primer and a J-beta primer mix. In-frame beta chains were kept once TCRdb had trimmed the public reads at Q25 with fastp and called clones with MiXCR. Every CDR3 protein is listed once, alongside the most common genes and DNA of its rows. Present in this sample are 1.5 million to 2 million distinct CDR3 sequences, roughly 27% of which were seen just once. About 7.7% of the sample is held by the ten biggest clonotypes. The sequenced material came from blood. The receptor source for this set is a woman under 40 in good health.

The sample holds many counts of this clonotype. The V gene is TRBV5-1, the J gene TRBJ2-1, with TRBD1 matching 9 bases. In germline, CDR1 is SGHRS, CDR2 YFSETQ. The CDR3 totals 16 residues. J lost 6 bases, V lost 1 base, and 8 bases had no gene match. CDR3 DNA: TGCGCCAGCAGCTTGACGGACAGGGGTCAGGCCAATGAGCAGTTCTTC. Translation gives CASSLTDRGQANEQFF. Full variable domain (outside the CDR3, taken from reference TRBV5-1 and TRBJ2-1): KAGVTQTPRYLIKTRGQQVTLSCSPISGHRSVSWYQQTPGQGLQFLFEYFSETQRNKGNFPGRFSGRQFSNSRSEMNVSTLELGDSALYLCASSLTDRGQANEQFFGPGTRLTVL.

Of note for this clonotype: Possible read error: a much larger clone is one base away. The chain recombines TRBV29-1 with TRBJ2-4, with 7 positions matching TRBD1. After removal of 0 bases from V and 12 bases from J, the junction contained 5 bases not matched to a gene. In germline, CDR1 is SQVTM, CDR2 ANQGSEA. This CDR3 contains 12 residues. The CDR3 spells CSVEDHEGAQYF. The CDR3 DNA reads as TGCAGCGTTGAAGATCACGAGGGGGCTCAGTACTTC.

The V gene is TRBV11-2, the J gene TRBJ1-1; no firm D call. Trimming removed 5 bases at V and 10 bases at J, with 14 bases between. CDR1 and CDR2 from the germline V gene are SGHAT and FQNNGV. The CDR3 length is 12 residues. The CDR3 bases are TGTGCCAGCAGCGACCTATCAGCCCGAGCTTTCTTT. Protein: CASSDLSARAFF.

In this sample, this clonotype turned up a few times. V usage is TRBV4-2 and J usage is TRBJ1-1; 7 bases align to TRBD1. This CDR3 spans 16 amino acids. CDR1 LGHNA and CDR2 YNFKEQ come from the germline V gene. V lost 5 bases to trimming and J lost 0 bases; unmatched junction nucleotides: 9. CDR3 bases: TGTGCCAGCAGCTTTACCCCGACAGGGATGAACACTGAAGCTTTCTTT. It codes for CASSFTPTGMNTEAFF.

This clonotype was recorded many times. The V call is TRBV7-9, the J call TRBJ2-5; 7 bases map to TRBD1. V shed 7 bases and J 2 bases; nucleotides not matched to a gene: 7. The CDR3 sequence is 14 residues long. The germline V gene encodes CDR1 SEHNR and CDR2 FQNEAQ (reference sequence). As DNA, the CDR3 is TGTGCCAGCAACCCACAGGGGCTTCAAGAGACCCAGTACTTC. It yields the protein CASNPQGLQETQYF.

The rearrangement links TRBV28 to TRBJ2-7, with 7 bases fitting TRBD2. V lost 3 bases and J lost 2; bases outside the gene matches: 10. Germline lookup yields CDR1 MDHEN and CDR2 SYDVKM. The CDR3 length is 16 residues. DNA for the CDR3: TGTGCCAGCAGTTTCCTTACTGTAGCGGGTGCCTACGAGCAGTACTTC. Translated, it gives CASSFLTVAGAYEQYF.

V and J are TRBV7-9 and TRBJ2-3; 7 bases line up with TRBD1. Looked up from germline, CDR1 is SEHNR and CDR2 is FQNEAQ (reference sequence). The CDR3 has 15 residues. The trim removed 1 base at V and 1 base at J, leaving 2 bases unmatched. CDR3 amino acids: CASSLETGRTDTQYF. The CDR3 coding sequence is TGTGCCAGCAGCTTAGAGACAGGGCGCACAGATACGCAGTATTTT. Combining the CDR3 with reference TRBV7-9 and TRBJ2-3 gives the whole variable domain DTGVSQNPRHKITKRGQNVTFRCDPISEHNRLYWYRQTLGQGPEFLTYFQNEAQLEKSRLLSDRFSAERPKGSFSTLEIQRTEQGDSAMYLCASSLETGRTDTQYFGPGTRLTVL.

In its sample, this clonotype was seen many times. This rearrangement joins TRBV12-3 or TRBV12-4 to TRBJ1-2, with D possibly matching TRBD1 (5 bases). Trimming took off 5 bases at V and 4 bases at J, with 14 bases between the two ends. There are 14 residues in the CDR3. The CDR3 region has the DNA TGTGCCAGCAGTCCTAGGGGATTCCTCTATGGCTACACCTTC. Translating it yields CASSPRGFLYGYTF.

V is TRBV14 and J is TRBJ1-2; D perhaps matches TRBD1 (5 bases). Germline CDR1 is SGHDN and CDR2 is FVKESK. The CDR3 contains 14 residues. The germline V and J ends were trimmed by 0 bases and 8 bases, with 13 bases remaining between them. The CDR3 nucleotides are TGTGCCAGCAGCCAAGATCAGGGAGTAGGAGGCTACACCTTC. This codes for CASSQDQGVGGYTF.

This clonotype came up a few times. This CDR3 reads CASSFLVLRRQGPYNEQFF. The CDR3 DNA follows: TGTGCCAGCAGTTTTTTAGTATTACGTCGGCAGGGTCCCTACAATGAGCAGTTCTTC. The chain joins TRBV27 to TRBJ2-1; possibly TRBD1 for D (5 bases). CDR1 and CDR2 (germline): MNHEY, SMNVEV (reference sequence). The CDR3 is made up of 19 amino acids. The ends were cut back, 3 bases at V and 2 bases at J, with 23 bases in the middle.